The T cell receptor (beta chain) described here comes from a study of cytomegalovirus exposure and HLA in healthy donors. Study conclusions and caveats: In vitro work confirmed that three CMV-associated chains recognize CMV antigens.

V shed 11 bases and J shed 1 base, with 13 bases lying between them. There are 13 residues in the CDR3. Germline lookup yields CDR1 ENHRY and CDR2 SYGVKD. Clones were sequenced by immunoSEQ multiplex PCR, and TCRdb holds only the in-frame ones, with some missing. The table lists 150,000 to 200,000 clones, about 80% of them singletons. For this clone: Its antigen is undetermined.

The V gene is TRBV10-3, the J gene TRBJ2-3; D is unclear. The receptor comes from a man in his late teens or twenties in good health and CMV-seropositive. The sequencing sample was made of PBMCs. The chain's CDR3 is CAVRGTGTDTQYF. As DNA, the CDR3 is TGTGCCGTCCGAGGTACCGGCACAGATACGCAGTATTTT.